This entry describes one T cell receptor (beta chain). This sample stems from a study of OX40 agonist ivuxolimab in advanced cancers. In the study overall: Patients undergoing dose escalation presented with hepatocellular carcinoma, melanoma, renal cell or head and neck cancer.

The CDR3 runs 14 residues. Germline CDR1 SNHLY, CDR2 FYNNEI. The V end was cut by 4 bases, the J end by 7 bases, with 14 bases between. TCRdb's table, derived via immunoSEQ multiplex PCR, lists solely in-frame clones and lacks some. The table shows some 99,000 clones, with around 88% occurring only once. This chain connects TRBV2 to TRBJ1-5, with a possible D match to TRBD1 (5 bases). The source was CD4+ or CD8+ T cells sorted from blood, collected in a trial of the OX40 agonist ivuxolimab. The TCR was taken from an adult with an advanced solid tumor such as melanoma, head and neck, liver or kidney cancer. The CDR3: CASSGSRGEQPQHF. CDR3 nucleotide sequence: TGTGCCAGCAGTGGCAGCCGGGGCGAGCAGCCCCAGCATTTT.